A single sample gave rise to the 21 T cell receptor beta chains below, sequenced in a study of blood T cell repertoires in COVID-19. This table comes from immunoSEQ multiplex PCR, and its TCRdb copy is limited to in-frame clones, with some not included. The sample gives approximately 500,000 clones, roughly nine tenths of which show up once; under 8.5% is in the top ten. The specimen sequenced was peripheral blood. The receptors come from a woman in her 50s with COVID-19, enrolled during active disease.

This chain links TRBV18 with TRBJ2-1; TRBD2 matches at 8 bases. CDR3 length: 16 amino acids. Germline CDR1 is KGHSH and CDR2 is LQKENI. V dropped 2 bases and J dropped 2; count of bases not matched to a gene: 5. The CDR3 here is CASSPIAGRTYNEQFF. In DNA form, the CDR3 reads TGTGCCAGCTCACCAATAGCGGGACGAACCTACAATGAGCAGTTCTTC.

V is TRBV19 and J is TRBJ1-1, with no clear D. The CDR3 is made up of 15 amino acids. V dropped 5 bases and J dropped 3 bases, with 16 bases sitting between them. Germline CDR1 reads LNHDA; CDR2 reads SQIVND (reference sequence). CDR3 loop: CASSFGPPRDTEAFF. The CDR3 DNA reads TGTGCCAGTAGTTTTGGGCCGCCGAGGGACACTGAAGCTTTCTTT.

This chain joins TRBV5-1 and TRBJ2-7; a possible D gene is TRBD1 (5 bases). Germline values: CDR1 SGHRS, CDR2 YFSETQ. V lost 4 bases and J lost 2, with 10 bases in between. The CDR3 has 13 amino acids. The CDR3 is CASSVDTPYEQYF. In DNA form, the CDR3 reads TGCGCCAGCAGCGTGGACACCCCCTACGAGCAGTACTTC.

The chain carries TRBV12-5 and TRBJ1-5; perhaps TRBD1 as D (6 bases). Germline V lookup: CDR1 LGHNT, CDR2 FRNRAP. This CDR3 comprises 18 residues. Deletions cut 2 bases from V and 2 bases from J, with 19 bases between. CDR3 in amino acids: CASGLFSSRGIGNQPQHF. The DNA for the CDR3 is TGTGCTAGTGGTTTGTTCTCAAGCAGGGGTATAGGCAATCAGCCCCAGCATTTT.

CDR3 coding DNA: TGCGCCAGCAGCACACAACCGGGGGGCCCCTTCTCTGGAAACACCATATATTTT. Protein product: CASSTQPGGPFSGNTIYF. The chain links TRBV5-1 to TRBJ1-3; weak D call: TRBD1 (6 bases). This CDR3 is 18 amino acids long. Between the trimmed V and J ends, which lost 4 bases and 0 bases, there was a span of 20 bases. CDR1 is SGHRS, CDR2 YFSETQ, per germline.

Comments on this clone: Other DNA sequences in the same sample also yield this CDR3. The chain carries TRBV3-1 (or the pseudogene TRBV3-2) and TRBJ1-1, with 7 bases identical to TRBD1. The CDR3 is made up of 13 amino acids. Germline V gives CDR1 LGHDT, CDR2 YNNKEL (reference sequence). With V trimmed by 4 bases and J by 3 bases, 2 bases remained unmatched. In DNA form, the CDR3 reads TGTGCCAGCAGCCTTACAGGGGACACTGAAGCTTTCTTT. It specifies CASSLTGDTEAFF.

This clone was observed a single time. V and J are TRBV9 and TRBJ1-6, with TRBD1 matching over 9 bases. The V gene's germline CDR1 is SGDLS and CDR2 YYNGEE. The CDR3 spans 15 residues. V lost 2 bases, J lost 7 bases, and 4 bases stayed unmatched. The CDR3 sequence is CASSVRQGENSPLHF. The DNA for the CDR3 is TGTGCCAGCAGCGTTCGACAGGGGGAAAATTCACCCCTCCACTTT.

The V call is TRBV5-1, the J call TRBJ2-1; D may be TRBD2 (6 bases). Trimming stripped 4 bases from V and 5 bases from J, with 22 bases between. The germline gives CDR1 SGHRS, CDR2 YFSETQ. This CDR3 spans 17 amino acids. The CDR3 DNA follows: TGCGCCAGCAGCACCGCTTTCGGGGCGGGACCAAACAATGAGCAGTTCTTC. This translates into CASSTAFGAGPNNEQFF.

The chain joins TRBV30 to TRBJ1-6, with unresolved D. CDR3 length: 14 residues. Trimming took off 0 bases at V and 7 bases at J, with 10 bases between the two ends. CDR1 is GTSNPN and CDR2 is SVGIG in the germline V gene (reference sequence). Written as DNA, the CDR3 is TGTGCCTGGAGTGTAGACTTGCCCAATTCACCCCTCCACTTT. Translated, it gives CAWSVDLPNSPLHF.

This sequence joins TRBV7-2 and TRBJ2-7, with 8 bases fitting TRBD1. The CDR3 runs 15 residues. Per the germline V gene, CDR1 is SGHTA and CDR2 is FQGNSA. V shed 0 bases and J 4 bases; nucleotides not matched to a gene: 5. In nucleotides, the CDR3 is TGTGCCAGCAGCTTAGCCGACAGGGGTGGTTACGAGCAGTACTTC. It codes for CASSLADRGGYEQYF.

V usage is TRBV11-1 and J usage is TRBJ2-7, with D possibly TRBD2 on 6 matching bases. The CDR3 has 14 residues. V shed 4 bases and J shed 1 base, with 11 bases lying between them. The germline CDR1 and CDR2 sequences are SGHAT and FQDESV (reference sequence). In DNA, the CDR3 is TGTGCCAGCAGCTCCGGGGGTCGATCCTACGAGCAGTACTTC. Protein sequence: CASSSGGRSYEQYF.

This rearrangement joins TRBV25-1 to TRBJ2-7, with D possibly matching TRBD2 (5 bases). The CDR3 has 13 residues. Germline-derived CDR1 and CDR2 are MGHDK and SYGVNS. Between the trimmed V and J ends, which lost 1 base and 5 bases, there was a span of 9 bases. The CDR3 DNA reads TGTGCCAGCAGTGAATTCTCCGGGGACGAGCAGTACTTC. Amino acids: CASSEFSGDEQYF.

The CDR3 DNA sequence: TGTGCCAGCAGCCCGGGGGGGGCCAGCTCCTATAATTCACCCCTCCACTTT. It codes for CASSPGGASSYNSPLHF. This chain uses TRBV5-4 with TRBJ1-6; possibly TRBD1 for D (6 bases). The CDR3 runs to 17 residues. CDR1 and CDR2 from the germline V gene are SGHNT and YYREEE (reference sequence). The germline V and J ends were trimmed by 4 bases and 0 bases, with 14 bases remaining between them.

The CDR3 loop reads CASSSYSRNTEAFF. In DNA, the CDR3 is TGTGCCAGCAGTTCGTACTCGAGGAACACTGAAGCTTTCTTT. This chain uses TRBV6-2 or TRBV6-3 with TRBJ1-1, with D uncertain. This CDR3 region has 14 residues. Trimming removed 4 bases from V and 1 base from J, with 10 bases in between. Germline CDR1 MNHEY, CDR2 SVGEGT.

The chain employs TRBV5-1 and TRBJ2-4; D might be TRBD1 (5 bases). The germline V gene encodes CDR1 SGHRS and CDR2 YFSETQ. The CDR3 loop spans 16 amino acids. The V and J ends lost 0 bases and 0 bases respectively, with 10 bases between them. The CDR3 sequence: CASSLVLGVAKNIQYF. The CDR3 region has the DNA TGCGCCAGCAGCTTGGTATTAGGGGTAGCCAAAAACATTCAGTACTTC.

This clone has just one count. The CDR3 loop is CASSPQTGKIDGYTF. CDR3 in DNA: TGTGCCAGCTCGCCTCAGACAGGGAAGATCGATGGCTACACCTTC. This chain links TRBV18 with TRBJ1-2; 7 positions match TRBD1. The germline CDR1 and CDR2 sequences are KGHSH and LQKENI. After removal of 6 bases from V and 6 bases from J, the junction contained 13 bases not matched to a gene. The CDR3 runs to 15 residues.

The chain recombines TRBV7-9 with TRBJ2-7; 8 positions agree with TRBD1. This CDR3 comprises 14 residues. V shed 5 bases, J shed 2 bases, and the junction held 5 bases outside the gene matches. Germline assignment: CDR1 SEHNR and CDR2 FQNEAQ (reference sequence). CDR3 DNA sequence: TGTGCCAGCAGCCGGACAGGGAATGCCTACGAGCAGTACTTC. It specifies CASSRTGNAYEQYF.

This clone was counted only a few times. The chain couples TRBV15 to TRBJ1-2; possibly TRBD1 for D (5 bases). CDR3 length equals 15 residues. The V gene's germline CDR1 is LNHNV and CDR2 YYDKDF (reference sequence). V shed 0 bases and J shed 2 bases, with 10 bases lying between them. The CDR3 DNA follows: TGTGCCACCAGCAGAGAAAGGGGCCTAAACTATGGCTACACCTTC. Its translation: CATSRERGLNYGYTF.

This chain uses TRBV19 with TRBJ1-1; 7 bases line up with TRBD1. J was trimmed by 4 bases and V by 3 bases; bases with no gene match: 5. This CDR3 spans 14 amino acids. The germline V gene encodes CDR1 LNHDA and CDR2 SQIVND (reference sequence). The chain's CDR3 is CASSMAQGSTEAFF. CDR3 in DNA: TGTGCCAGTAGTATGGCACAGGGGAGCACTGAAGCTTTCTTT. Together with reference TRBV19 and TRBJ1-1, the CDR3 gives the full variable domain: DGGITQSPKYLFRKEGQNVTLSCEQNLNHDAMYWYRQDPGQGLRLIYYSQIVNDFQKGDIAEGYSVSREKKESFPLTVTSAQKNPTAFYLCASSMAQGSTEAFFGQGTRLTVV.

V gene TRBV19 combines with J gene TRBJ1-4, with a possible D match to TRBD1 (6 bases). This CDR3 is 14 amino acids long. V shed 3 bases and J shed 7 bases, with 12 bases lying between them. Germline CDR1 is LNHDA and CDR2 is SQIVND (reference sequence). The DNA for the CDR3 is TGTGCCAGTAGTATGTCCAGAGGGGGTGAAAAACTGTTTTTT. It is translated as CASSMSRGGEKLFF.

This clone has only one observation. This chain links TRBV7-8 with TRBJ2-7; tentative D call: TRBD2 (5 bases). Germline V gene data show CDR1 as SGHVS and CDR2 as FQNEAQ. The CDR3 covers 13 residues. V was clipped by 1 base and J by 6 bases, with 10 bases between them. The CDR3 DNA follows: TGTGCCAGCAGCTTAGAACTAGTGACCGAGCAGTACTTC. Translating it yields CASSLELVTEQYF.